These 8 T cell receptor beta chains came from one sample sequenced in a study of CD8 T cells in ankylosing spondylitis. TCRdb used MiXCR to reprocess the 5' RACE reads, holding one entry per CDR3 protein. The data show nearly 350,000 distinct CDR3 sequences, roughly 14% seen once. The sample consisted of blood, either unsorted or a sorted T cell fraction (not recorded which). These TCRs come from a male donor with ankylosing spondylitis or in good health (not recorded which).

This clonotype was picked up many times. This chain uses TRBV20-1 with TRBJ2-2; D is uncertain. Germline V gene sequence: CDR1 DFQATT, CDR2 SNEGSKA (reference sequence). The germline V and J ends were trimmed by 1 base and 7 bases, with 16 bases remaining between them. There are 15 residues in the CDR3. The CDR3 sequence is CSARAGSLESGELFF. CDR3 coding DNA: TGCAGTGCTAGAGCGGGTAGTCTTGAAAGCGGGGAGCTGTTTTTT.

The chain couples TRBV10-3 to TRBJ2-7, with 9 bases aligning to TRBD2. The germline gives CDR1 ENHRY, CDR2 SYGVKD. There are 17 residues in the CDR3. V trimming: 2 bases; J trimming: 3 bases; junction bases outside the gene matches: 11. CDR3 amino acids: CAISEPLLAGGRYEQYF. CDR3 coding DNA: TGTGCCATCAGTGAGCCGCTTCTGGCGGGGGGGCGCTACGAGCAGTACTTC.

This clonotype was recorded at least ten times. This chain joins TRBV20-1 and TRBJ2-5; tentatively, D is TRBD1 (6 bases). V was clipped by 3 bases and J by 0 bases, with 14 bases between them. Germline V lookup: CDR1 DFQATT, CDR2 SNEGSKA (reference sequence). The CDR3 runs to 15 residues. The CDR3 DNA follows: TGCAGTGCTAGTGGGCAGGGGATGTACCAAGAGACCCAGTACTTC. Amino acid sequence: CSASGQGMYQETQYF.

The rearrangement uses TRBV7-2 and TRBJ2-7, with D unclear. The CDR3 length is 12 residues. With 7 bases removed from V and 2 bases from J, the gap between germline ends came to 9 bases. Germline V gene sequence: CDR1 SGHTA, CDR2 FQGNSA. The CDR3 DNA sequence: TGTGCCAGCACCTCTATAGCCTACGAGCAGTACTTC. The encoded protein is CASTSIAYEQYF.

This clonotype has only a few counts. The chain combines TRBV5-1 with TRBJ1-1; 7 nucleotides match TRBD1. V lost 2 bases to trimming and J lost 4 bases; unmatched junction nucleotides: 5. The CDR3 has 14 amino acids. Germline loops: CDR1 SGHRS, CDR2 YFSETQ. The CDR3 sequence: CASSLHDRATEAFF. As DNA, the CDR3 is TGCGCCAGCAGCTTACACGACAGGGCCACTGAAGCTTTCTTT.

The chain uses TRBV7-2 and TRBJ2-5; D is perhaps TRBD1 (6 bases). The CDR3 sequence is 15 residues long. V was shortened by 2 bases and J by 3 bases, with 13 bases between the two germline ends. Germline V gene data show CDR1 as SGHTA and CDR2 as FQGNSA. DNA for the CDR3: TGTGCCAGCAGCTTACTTGGACAGCCCAAAGAGACCCAGTACTTC. As protein: CASSLLGQPKETQYF. The complete variable domain, with remaining parts taken from reference TRBV7-2 and TRBJ2-5, reads GAGVSQSPSNKVTEKGKDVELRCDPISGHTALYWYRQSLGQGLEFLIYFQGNSAPDKSGLPSDRFSAERTGGSVSTLTIQRTQQEDSAVYLCASSLLGQPKETQYFGPGTRLLVL.

The chain recombines TRBV5-1 with TRBJ2-6, with no clear D. Germline-derived CDR1 and CDR2 are SGHRS and YFSETQ. CDR3 size: 18 residues. The V and J ends lost 0 bases and 2 bases respectively, with 15 bases between them. The CDR3 coding sequence is TGCGCCAGCAGCTTGGAAGCAGGAGCGCAAGCTGGGGCCAACGTCCTGACTTTC. The encoded protein is CASSLEAGAQAGANVLTF. Based on the CDR3 plus reference TRBV5-1 and TRBJ2-6, the full variable domain is KAGVTQTPRYLIKTRGQQVTLSCSPISGHRSVSWYQQTPGQGLQFLFEYFSETQRNKGNFPGRFSGRQFSNSRSEMNVSTLELGDSALYLCASSLEAGAQAGANVLTFGAGSRLTVL.

The chain links TRBV7-2 to TRBJ1-6, with a weak D call TRBD1 (5 bases). CDR3 length equals 15 residues. V was shortened by 5 bases and J by 8 bases, with 16 bases between the two germline ends. The V gene's germline CDR1 is SGHTA and CDR2 FQGNSA. Here the CDR3 reads CASSLSSGVDSPLHF. The CDR3 DNA sequence: TGTGCCAGCAGCCTCTCATCGGGGGTGGATTCACCCCTCCACTTT.